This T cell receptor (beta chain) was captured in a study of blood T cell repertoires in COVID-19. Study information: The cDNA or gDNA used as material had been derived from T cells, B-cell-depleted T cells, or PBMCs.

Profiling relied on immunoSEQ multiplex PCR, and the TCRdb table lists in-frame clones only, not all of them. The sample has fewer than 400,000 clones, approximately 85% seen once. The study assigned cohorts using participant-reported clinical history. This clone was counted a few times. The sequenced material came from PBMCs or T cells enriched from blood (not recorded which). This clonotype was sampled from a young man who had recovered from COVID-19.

DNA of the CDR3: TGTGCCAGCAGCCAGCGGGAGCCAGCACCGCAGTATTTT. This translates into CASSQREPAPQYF. The chain is built from TRBV3-1 (or the pseudogene TRBV3-2) and TRBJ2-3; TRBD2 matches at 7 bases. The CDR3 covers 13 residues. V was clipped by 3 bases and J by 10 bases; unmatched bases: 7. Germline lookup yields CDR1 LGHDT and CDR2 YNNKEL (reference sequence).